The rows below give T cell receptor beta chains drawn from one sample of a study of blood T cell repertoires in COVID-19. Sequencing used immunoSEQ multiplex PCR; TCRdb keeps in-frame clones, though not all of them. The data hold tens of thousands of clones, with 80% to 90% observed a single time. The specimen was peripheral blood. These receptors were collected from a woman aged 70-85 years in a cohort sampled during active COVID-19. Both conserved end residues are part of each CDR3. D genes are given only for firm matches. Some rows mark clone size as missing; the rest say once, few, many or name a class of expanded clone.

d_call	v_call	clone_size	j_call	cdr3_aa	cdr3_nt
-	TRBV28	-	TRBJ2-7	CASSLSSGEQYF	TGTGCCAGCAGTTTATCCAGCGGCGAGCAGTACTTC
TRBD2	TRBV7-9	-	TRBJ2-1	CASSNPGLAGGGVVYNEQFF	TGTGCCAGCAGCAATCCGGGACTAGCGGGAGGTGGGGTGGTCTACAATGAGCAGTTCTTC
TRBD1	TRBV2	-	TRBJ2-7	CASDTGVIYEQYF	TGTGCCAGCGACACAGGGGTTATCTACGAGCAGTACTTC
TRBD1	TRBV7-9	-	TRBJ1-1	CASSAGGPNTEAFF	TGTGCCAGCAGCGCAGGGGGCCCGAACACTGAAGCTTTCTTT
TRBD1	TRBV5-1	-	TRBJ2-5	CASSWRTGDQETQYF	TGCGCCAGCAGCTGGCGGACAGGCGACCAAGAGACCCAGTACTTC
TRBD2	TRBV18	-	TRBJ2-2	CASSQGTSGIYTGELFF	TGTGCCAGCTCACAAGGGACTAGCGGGATCTACACCGGGGAGCTGTTTTTT
-	TRBV7-9	-	TRBJ2-2	CASSNSGTGELFF	TGTGCCAGCAGCAATAGCGGAACCGGGGAGCTGTTTTTT
-	TRBV7-2	once	TRBJ2-5	CASSLTREGRETQYF	TGTGCCAGCAGCTTAACCCGGGAAGGAAGGGAGACCCAGTACTTC
-	TRBV7-2	-	TRBJ2-5	CASSLTGNSGETQYF	TGTGCCAGCAGCCTAACAGGGAATTCCGGGGAGACCCAGTACTTC
-	TRBV7-9	-	TRBJ2-1	CASSFEGVYNEQFF	TGTGCCAGCAGCTTTGAGGGGGTTTACAATGAGCAGTTCTTC
TRBD1	TRBV10-2	-	TRBJ1-3	CASRETGSSGNTIYF	TGCGCCAGCAGGGAGACAGGGAGCTCTGGAAACACCATATATTTT
TRBD2	TRBV7-2	-	TRBJ2-3	CASSSIGLASTDTQYF	TGTGCCAGCAGCTCAATCGGACTAGCGAGCACAGATACGCAGTATTTT
TRBD1	TRBV7-8	-	TRBJ2-3	CASSLRENRGYGDTQYF	TGTGCCAGCAGCTTACGAGAGAACAGGGGGTATGGAGATACGCAGTATTTT
-	TRBV5-1	-	TRBJ1-1	CASSLDPDKTEAFF	TGCGCCAGCAGCCTCGACCCCGACAAAACTGAAGCTTTCTTT
TRBD1	TRBV24-1	-	TRBJ1-2	CATSETGTGGGYTF	TGTGCCACCAGTGAAACCGGGACAGGCGGGGGCTACACCTTC
TRBD1	TRBV3-1/TRBV3-2	-	TRBJ2-5	CASSLGQIETQYF	TGTGCCAGCAGCCTGGGACAGATAGAGACCCAGTACTTC
TRBD1	TRBV28	-	TRBJ1-1	CASTPGQMPNTEAFF	TGTGCCAGCACACCGGGACAGATGCCGAACACTGAAGCTTTCTTT
TRBD2	TRBV4-3	-	TRBJ2-1	CASSQARTSGAYNEQFF	TGCGCCAGCAGCCAAGCCCGGACTAGCGGAGCTTACAATGAGCAGTTCTTC
-	TRBV28	-	TRBJ1-5	CASRMGRPSNQPQHF	TGTGCCAGCAGAATGGGGAGACCTAGCAATCAGCCCCAGCATTTT
TRBD2	TRBV6-1	-	TRBJ2-2	CASSELNSGRFTGELFF	TGTGCCAGCAGTGAACTGAACAGCGGGAGGTTCACCGGGGAGCTGTTTTTT
-	TRBV5-1	-	TRBJ2-5	CASSLVLRQETQYF	TGCGCCAGCAGCTTAGTGCTTCGGCAAGAGACCCAGTACTTC
TRBD2	TRBV10-2	-	TRBJ2-5	CASRGLAGILGETQYF	TGCGCCAGCAGAGGACTAGCGGGAATCTTAGGAGAGACCCAGTACTTC
TRBD1	TRBV18	few	TRBJ1-5	CASSPTGVKEPQHF	TGTGCCAGCTCACCTACAGGGGTTAAGGAGCCCCAGCATTTT
-	TRBV14	-	TRBJ1-1	CASTQNVGGTEAFF	TGTGCCAGCACACAAAATGTAGGGGGCACTGAAGCTTTCTTT
-	TRBV30	once	TRBJ2-7	CAWSTGTYEQYF	TGTGCCTGGAGTACCGGGACCTACGAGCAGTACTTC
TRBD1	TRBV14	-	TRBJ2-7	CASSRTGQGVSSYEQYF	TGTGCCAGCAGCCGAACGGGACAGGGGGTAAGCTCCTACGAGCAGTACTTC
-	TRBV7-2	-	TRBJ2-7	CASSGGAGSSYEQYF	TGTGCCAGCAGCGGGGGGGCGGGCAGCTCCTACGAGCAGTACTTC
TRBD2	TRBV5-4	-	TRBJ2-7	CASSPTSGGSYEQYF	TGTGCCAGCAGCCCAACTAGCGGGGGATCCTACGAGCAGTACTTC
TRBD2	TRBV18	-	TRBJ2-3	CASSLFFRGTSGNTDTQYF	TGTGCCAGCTCACTTTTCTTCCGCGGGACTAGCGGTAACACAGATACGCAGTATTTT
-	TRBV11-2	-	TRBJ1-1	CASSLRTVNTEAFF	TGTGCCAGCAGCTTAAGGACAGTGAACACTGAAGCTTTCTTT
-	TRBV2	-	TRBJ2-1	CASSGLGEVYNEQFF	TGTGCCAGCAGTGGTTTGGGGGAGGTATACAATGAGCAGTTCTTC
-	TRBV28	-	TRBJ1-4	CASSLGGVRDEKLFF	TGTGCCAGCAGTTTAGGGGGGGTTCGGGATGAAAAACTGTTTTTT
-	TRBV20-1	-	TRBJ1-1	CSATGGNEAFF	TGCAGTGCCACGGGAGGGAATGAAGCTTTCTTT
TRBD2	TRBV7-2	-	TRBJ2-5	CASSNLAGGGQETQYF	TGTGCCAGCTCAAACCTGGCGGGAGGGGGTCAAGAGACCCAGTACTTC
TRBD2	TRBV7-9	-	TRBJ2-1	CASSSLMTSGKYNEQFF	TGTGCCAGCAGCTCCCTAATGACTAGCGGGAAGTACAATGAGCAGTTCTTC
-	TRBV11-3	-	TRBJ2-1	CASSLGAGFSYNEQFF	TGTGCCAGCAGCTTAGGCGCGGGCTTCTCCTACAATGAGCAGTTCTTC
-	TRBV28	-	TRBJ2-7	CASSFGRAYEQYF	TGTGCCAGCAGTTTTGGGCGGGCCTACGAGCAGTACTTC
-	TRBV21-1	-	TRBJ1-2	CASSKEGGGRVDGYTF	TGTGCCAGCAGCAAAGAAGGGGGGGGCAGGGTCGATGGCTACACCTTC
TRBD1	TRBV30	-	TRBJ2-7	CAWASVGQGSYEQYF	TGTGCCTGGGCCTCGGTGGGACAGGGATCTTACGAGCAGTACTTC
TRBD1	TRBV18	-	TRBJ2-2	CASSPRQGSPGELFF	TGTGCCAGCTCACCGCGACAGGGATCGCCCGGGGAGCTGTTTTTT
-	TRBV7-9	-	TRBJ2-7	CASSLGAGAYEQYF	TGTGCCAGCAGCTTAGGAGCGGGCGCCTACGAGCAGTACTTC
-	TRBV12-3/TRBV12-4	-	TRBJ1-1	CASSLRRGTEAFF	TGTGCCAGCAGTTTAAGGAGGGGAACTGAAGCTTTCTTT
TRBD2	TRBV6-4	-	TRBJ2-1	CASSLLAGGYNEQFF	TGTGCCAGCAGTCTTCTAGCGGGAGGTTACAATGAGCAGTTCTTC
-	TRBV28	-	TRBJ2-7	CASSFAPLGEQYF	TGTGCCAGCAGTTTCGCCCCCCTAGGCGAGCAGTACTTC
-	TRBV11-2	-	TRBJ2-1	CASSGAPYNEQFF	TGTGCCAGCAGCGGGGCCCCTTACAATGAGCAGTTCTTC
TRBD1	TRBV28	-	TRBJ1-2	CASSRRGPGQGHGYTF	TGTGCCAGCAGCCGCAGGGGACCGGGACAGGGCCATGGCTACACCTTC
-	TRBV18	once	TRBJ2-5	CASSLLRAQETQYF	TGTGCCAGCTCACTGCTCAGGGCACAAGAGACCCAGTACTTC
TRBD1	TRBV6-5	-	TRBJ1-3	CASSYRQGYTGNTIYF	TGTGCCAGCAGTTACCGACAGGGCTACACTGGAAACACCATATATTTT
TRBD2	TRBV18	-	TRBJ2-3	CASSLFSAGGTDTQYF	TGTGCCAGCTCTCTATTTAGTGCGGGGGGCACAGATACGCAGTATTTT
TRBD2	TRBV9	-	TRBJ2-2	CASSAGLAGSSAGELFF	TGTGCCAGCAGCGCGGGACTAGCGGGATCTTCAGCCGGGGAGCTGTTTTTT
-	TRBV28	-	TRBJ1-6	CASSLTFSSSYNSPLHF	TGTGCCAGCAGTTTAACGTTTTCCAGCTCCTATAATTCACCCCTCCACTTT
-	TRBV5-8	-	TRBJ2-1	CASSSGGLSSYNEQFF	TGTGCCAGCAGCTCAGGAGGGCTTAGCTCCTACAATGAGCAGTTCTTC
TRBD1	TRBV19	-	TRBJ1-2	CASSERQGSGYTF	TGTGCCAGTAGTGAGCGACAGGGCTCGGGCTACACCTTC
TRBD2	TRBV10-2	few	TRBJ2-1	CASRMASGYNEQFF	TGCGCCAGCCGGATGGCTAGCGGCTACAATGAGCAGTTCTTC
-	TRBV27	-	TRBJ1-2	CASSLARDYGYTF	TGTGCCAGCAGTTTAGCCAGGGACTATGGCTACACCTTC
-	TRBV24-1	-	TRBJ1-2	CATSTGGPDYGYTF	TGTGCCACCAGTACCGGGGGTCCGGACTATGGCTACACCTTC
TRBD1	TRBV27	-	TRBJ1-6	CASSELPGQTSQKSPLHF	TGTGCCAGCAGTGAGCTTCCGGGACAGACTTCCCAGAAGTCACCCCTCCACTTT
-	TRBV2	-	TRBJ1-1	CASTLGENTEAFF	TGTGCCAGCACCCTCGGGGAGAACACTGAAGCTTTCTTT
TRBD2	TRBV29-1	-	TRBJ2-3	CSVVVPSGSGDTQYF	TGCAGCGTTGTAGTTCCTAGCGGGAGTGGAGATACGCAGTATTTT